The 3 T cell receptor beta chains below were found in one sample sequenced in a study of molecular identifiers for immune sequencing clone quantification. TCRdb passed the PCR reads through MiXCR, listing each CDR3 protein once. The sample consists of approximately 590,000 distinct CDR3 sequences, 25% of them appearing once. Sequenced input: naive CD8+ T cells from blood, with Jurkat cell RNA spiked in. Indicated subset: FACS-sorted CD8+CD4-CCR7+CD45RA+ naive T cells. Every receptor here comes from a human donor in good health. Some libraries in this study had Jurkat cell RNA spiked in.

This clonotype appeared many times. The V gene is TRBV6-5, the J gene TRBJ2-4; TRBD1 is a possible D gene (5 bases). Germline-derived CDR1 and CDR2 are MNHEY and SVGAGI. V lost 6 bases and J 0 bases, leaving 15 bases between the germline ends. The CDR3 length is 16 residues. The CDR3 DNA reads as TGTGCCAGCAGCTCCGACAGCTTCATAGCCAAAAACATTCAGTACTTC. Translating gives CASSSDSFIAKNIQYF.

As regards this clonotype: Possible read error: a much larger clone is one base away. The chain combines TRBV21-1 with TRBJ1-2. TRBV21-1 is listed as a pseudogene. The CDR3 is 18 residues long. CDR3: CVSSKGRTAANYGYSYTF. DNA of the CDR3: TGTGTCAGCAGCAAAGGAAGGACGGCAGCTAACTATGGCTACTCCTACACCTTC.

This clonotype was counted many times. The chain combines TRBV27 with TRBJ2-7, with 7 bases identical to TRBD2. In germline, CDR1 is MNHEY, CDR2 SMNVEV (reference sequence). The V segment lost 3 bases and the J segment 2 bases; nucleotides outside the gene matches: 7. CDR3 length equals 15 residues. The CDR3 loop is CASSFSGGSTYEQYF. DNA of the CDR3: TGTGCCAGCAGTTTTTCTGGCGGGAGTACCTACGAGCAGTACTTC.